Following are 26 T cell receptor beta chains from one sample sequenced in a study of blood T cell repertoires in COVID-19 (dated by TCRdb to between 2020 and 2021). The protocol used for the library was the immunoSEQ multiplex PCR assay. Not all clones reach the TCRdb copy of this immuneACCESS table, which keeps in-frame sequences only. Checked studies attribute under half of the gap to unresolved V genes and leave the rest unexplained. The sample table holds tens of thousands of clones, of which roughly 79% were seen once. About a fifth of the sample rests with the top ten. Sequenced material: peripheral blood. The source is a woman of 80 years or more with COVID-19, enrolled during active disease.

The chain has TRBV28 and TRBJ2-7, with TRBD2 as a possible D gene (5 bases). The CDR3 runs 13 residues. CDR1 and CDR2 (germline): MDHEN, SYDVKM. V was pared by 4 bases and J by 1 base, with 8 bases between. CDR3 DNA: TGTGCCAGCAGTTCCGGGGATTCCTACGAGCAGTACTTC. Protein: CASSSGDSYEQYF.

The V gene is TRBV12-5, the J gene TRBJ2-1, with a possible D match to TRBD2 (5 bases). Germline V gene data show CDR1 as LGHNT and CDR2 as FRNRAP. The germline V and J ends were trimmed by 6 bases and 9 bases, with 12 bases remaining between them. CDR3 length: 12 residues. The CDR3 DNA sequence: TGTGCTAGTGGATTGACTACACCTGAGCAGTTCTTC. Translating gives CASGLTTPEQFF.

V gene TRBV7-3 combines with J gene TRBJ2-1, with D perhaps matching TRBD2 (5 bases). Germline CDR1 SGHTA, CDR2 FQGTGA. The CDR3 extends over 15 amino acids. V was shortened by 5 bases and J by 3 bases, with 14 bases between the two germline ends. CDR3 residues: CASSGQLGIYNEQFF. CDR3 coding DNA: TGTGCCAGCAGCGGCCAACTAGGGATCTACAATGAGCAGTTCTTC.

The chain combines TRBV2 with TRBJ1-5; D is undetermined. V lost 1 base and J lost 7, with 17 bases in between. CDR1 SNHLY and CDR2 FYNNEI come from the germline V gene. CDR3 length: 16 residues. The CDR3 sequence: CASSEGVSGMGQPQHF. In nucleotides, the CDR3 is TGTGCCAGCAGTGAAGGGGTCTCGGGGATGGGGCAGCCCCAGCATTTT. Looking up the rest from reference TRBV2 and TRBJ1-5 gives the full variable domain: EPEVTQTPSHQVTQMGQEVILRCVPISNHLYFYWYRQILGQKVEFLVSFYNNEISEKSEIFDDQFSVERPDGSNFTLKIRSTKLEDSAMYFCASSEGVSGMGQPQHFGDGTRLSIL.

The chain uses TRBV10-1 and TRBJ2-3, with D possibly TRBD2 on 6 matching bases. The CDR3 extends over 12 amino acids. V shed 8 bases and J shed 9 bases, with 15 bases lying between them. Germline V gives CDR1 WNHNN, CDR2 SYGVQD (reference sequence). CDR3 residues: CASSGSGTTQYF. CDR3 nucleotides: TGCGCCAGCTCGGGTAGCGGAACAACGCAGTATTTT.

V gene TRBV7-8 combines with J gene TRBJ2-7; 8 positions agree with TRBD2. The CDR3 has 11 amino acids. V trimming: 10 bases; J trimming: 4 bases; junction bases outside the gene matches: 3. CDR1 is SGHVS and CDR2 is FQNEAQ in the germline V gene. CDR3: CATGTRYEQYF. The DNA of the CDR3 is TGTGCCACCGGGACTAGGTACGAGCAGTACTTC.

V is TRBV24-1 and J is TRBJ2-2; D uncertain. With 4 bases removed from V and 0 bases from J, the gap between germline ends came to 5 bases. Germline V gives CDR1 KGHDR, CDR2 SFDVKD. The CDR3 consists of 14 residues. CDR3 amino acids: CATSETSNTGELFF. The CDR3 DNA reads as TGTGCCACCAGTGAAACTTCGAACACCGGGGAGCTGTTTTTT.

The rearrangement uses TRBV12-3 or TRBV12-4 and TRBJ1-3; a weak D match, TRBD1 (5 bases). V lost 6 bases, J lost 3 bases, and 9 bases lay in between. The CDR3 has 13 amino acids. The CDR3 DNA sequence: TGTGCCAGCAGAAGGGGTGTTGGAAACACCATATATTTT. Protein product: CASRRGVGNTIYF.

This clone came up a few times. This CDR3 reads CASNPGLPGTEAFF. DNA of the CDR3: TGTGCCAGTAATCCGGGACTCCCCGGGACTGAAGCTTTCTTT. This chain joins TRBV27 and TRBJ1-1, with D possibly matching TRBD1 (5 bases). V was clipped by 9 bases and J by 5 bases, with 19 bases between them. CDR3 length: 14 residues. The V gene's germline CDR1 is MNHEY and CDR2 SMNVEV (reference sequence).

The chain links TRBV10-3 to TRBJ2-2; 9 bases align to TRBD2. Germline V gene sequence: CDR1 ENHRY, CDR2 SYGVKD. Trimming took 10 bases from V and 4 from J; bases not matched to a gene: 7. The CDR3 is 14 amino acids. This CDR3 reads CASSGRWVTGELFF. CDR3 sequence (DNA): TGTGCCAGCAGCGGGAGGTGGGTCACCGGGGAGCTGTTTTTT.

The chain has TRBV5-5 and TRBJ2-4, with TRBD1 identical over 7 bases. CDR3 length equals 19 residues. CDR1 SGHKS and CDR2 YYEKEE come from the germline V gene (reference sequence). The V gene end was trimmed by 3 bases and the J gene end by 0 bases; junction bases not matched to a gene: 15. CDR3 sequence: CASSSTTGQAFIAKNIQYF. Here the CDR3 DNA reads TGTGCCAGCAGCTCAACGACAGGGCAAGCTTTTATAGCCAAAAACATTCAGTACTTC.

The chain has TRBV18 and TRBJ1-4; TRBD1 agrees at 7 bases. CDR3 length equals 14 residues. The J segment lost 5 bases and the V segment lost 6 bases, leaving 6 bases of the junction unmatched. The V gene's germline CDR1 is KGHSH and CDR2 LQKENI. CDR3 DNA sequence: TGTGCCAGCTCCGGGACAGCAAGAAATGAAAAACTGTTTTTT. Its translation is CASSGTARNEKLFF.

The chain combines TRBV30 with TRBJ1-4; D ambiguous. The CDR3 length is 13 residues. Germline V gene sequence: CDR1 GTSNPN, CDR2 SVGIG (reference sequence). V was shortened by 1 base and J by 4 bases, with 7 bases between the two germline ends. DNA for the CDR3: TGTGCCTGGAGTGGAGTTCTTAATGAAAAACTGTTTTTT. Residues: CAWSGVLNEKLFF. Full variable domain (rest looked up from reference TRBV30 and TRBJ1-4): SQTIHQWPATLVQPVGSPLSLECTVEGTSNPNLYWYRQAAGRGLQLLFYSVGIGQISSEVPQNLSASRPQDRQFILSSKKLLLSDSGFYLCAWSGVLNEKLFFGSGTQLSVL.

This clone was detected only a few times. This chain connects TRBV27 to TRBJ2-7, with D maybe TRBD1 (6 bases). The germline CDR1 and CDR2 sequences are MNHEY and SMNVEV (reference sequence). The CDR3 loop spans 14 amino acids. Trimming left V 3 bases short and J 2 bases short, with 11 bases between. In nucleotides, the CDR3 is TGTGCCAGCAGTTTTGGGGGCCAACCCTACGAGCAGTACTTC. Translation gives CASSFGGQPYEQYF.

This sequence joins TRBV28 and TRBJ1-1; D call uncertain. The CDR3 loop spans 15 amino acids. V was clipped by 3 bases and J by 0 bases, with 11 bases between them. The germline CDR1 and CDR2 sequences are MDHEN and SYDVKM. The CDR3 nucleotides read TGTGCCAGCAGTTTGCGGCGATTGATGAACACTGAAGCTTTCTTT. The encoded protein is CASSLRRLMNTEAFF.

The rearrangement links TRBV6-5 to TRBJ1-6; D not certain. The V end was cut by 2 bases, the J end by 1 base, with 9 bases between. Germline V CDR1 and CDR2: MNHEY, SVGAGI. The CDR3 contains 16 residues. In DNA, the CDR3 is TGTGCCAGCAGTTACCACCAGCGGTCCTATAATTCACCCCTCCACTTT. This codes for CASSYHQRSYNSPLHF.

The chain links TRBV10-1 to TRBJ2-7, with D possibly matching TRBD2 (6 bases). Germline-derived CDR1 and CDR2 are WNHNN and SYGVQD (reference sequence). This CDR3 has 16 residues. V gave up 2 bases and J gave up 6 bases, with 20 bases separating them. CDR3 in DNA: TGCGCCAGCAGTGAGCCGAAAGTTCAGGGAGGATCCGAGCAGTACTTC. As protein: CASSEPKVQGGSEQYF.

CDR3 bases: TGTGCCAGTCGGCGGCTTGCGACCACAGATACGCAGTATTTT. It yields the protein CASRRLATTDTQYF. The chain employs TRBV7-8 and TRBJ2-3; unclear D gene. Looked up from germline, CDR1 is SGHVS and CDR2 is FQNEAQ. The CDR3 totals 14 residues. V shed 9 bases and J shed 2 bases, with 15 bases lying between them.

The J gene is TRBJ2-7, the V gene TRBV30, with D possibly being TRBD2 (7 bases). V lost 2 bases to trimming and J lost 1 base, with 12 bases between them. The CDR3 runs to 14 residues. Germline-derived CDR1 and CDR2 are GTSNPN and SVGIG (reference sequence). CDR3 protein: CAWSRGRGSYEQYF. CDR3 nucleotides: TGTGCCTGGAGTCGAGGGAGGGGGTCCTACGAGCAGTACTTC.

The chain is built from TRBV6-5 and TRBJ2-1, with 12 bases that match TRBD2. The germline gives CDR1 MNHEY, CDR2 SVGAGI. Trimming at V came to 5 bases and at J to 9 bases, leaving 8 bases not matched to a gene. The CDR3 is made up of 15 amino acids. CDR3 protein: CASSLPGLAGGEQFF. The DNA of the CDR3 is TGTGCCAGCAGTCTCCCGGGACTAGCGGGTGGTGAGCAGTTCTTC.

The genes are TRBV11-2 and TRBJ2-1; D is ambiguous. Between the trimmed V and J ends, which lost 5 bases and 9 bases, there was a span of 11 bases. This CDR3 is 12 amino acids long. CDR1 is SGHAT, CDR2 FQNNGV, per germline. The CDR3, as DNA: TGTGCCAGCAGCGGAACTACGGTTGAGCAGTTCTTC. It yields the protein CASSGTTVEQFF.

The chain joins TRBV19 to TRBJ2-2; maybe TRBD1 (5 bases). The CDR3 runs to 15 residues. From germline, CDR1 is LNHDA and CDR2 SQIVND (reference sequence). The V and J ends lost 6 bases and 0 bases respectively, with 11 bases between them. This chain's CDR3 is CASSRQQSNTGELFF. The CDR3 DNA sequence: TGTGCCAGTAGCAGACAGCAATCGAACACCGGGGAGCTGTTTTTT.

The CDR3 reads CASSIQPGMNTEAFF. In DNA, the CDR3 is TGTGCCAGTAGTATACAGCCAGGAATGAACACTGAAGCTTTCTTT. V gene TRBV19 combines with J gene TRBJ1-1; the D is unclear. This CDR3 comprises 15 residues. Trimming pared 2 bases from V and 0 bases from J, leaving 10 bases between. The germline CDR1 and CDR2 sequences are LNHDA and SQIVND (reference sequence).

J is TRBJ1-4 and V is TRBV19; weak D call: TRBD1 (6 bases). The germline V and J ends were trimmed by 4 bases and 4 bases, with 13 bases remaining between them. CDR1 is LNHDA and CDR2 is SQIVND in the germline V gene (reference sequence). The CDR3 is made up of 15 amino acids. The CDR3 nucleotides are TGTGCCAGTAGTACGGGAAGGACAGTTAATGAAAAACTGTTTTTT. This encodes CASSTGRTVNEKLFF.

This chain connects TRBV30 to TRBJ2-1; no firm D call. From germline, CDR1 is GTSNPN and CDR2 SVGIG (reference sequence). CDR3 length: 14 amino acids. Deletions cut 0 bases from V and 7 bases from J, with 13 bases between. CDR3 loop: CAWSVSASRNEQFF. For the CDR3, the DNA is TGTGCCTGGAGTGTAAGCGCCTCGAGGAATGAGCAGTTCTTC. Together with reference TRBV30 and TRBJ2-1, the CDR3 gives the full variable domain: SQTIHQWPATLVQPVGSPLSLECTVEGTSNPNLYWYRQAAGRGLQLLFYSVGIGQISSEVPQNLSASRPQDRQFILSSKKLLLSDSGFYLCAWSVSASRNEQFFGPGTRLTVL.

This rearrangement joins TRBV4-1 to TRBJ2-3; 7 bases match TRBD2. The CDR3 consists of 17 residues. From germline, CDR1 is MGHRA and CDR2 YSYEKL. J gave up 2 bases and V 3 bases, and 11 bases lay outside the gene matches. This chain's CDR3 is CASSHIPGLPNTDTQYF. The DNA for the CDR3 is TGCGCCAGCAGCCACATACCGGGACTACCAAACACAGATACGCAGTATTTT.